Below are 5 T cell receptor beta chains sequenced from a single sample in a study of tumor-infiltrating lymphocytes in primary liver carcinoma. A primer in the constant region served to generate TCR beta cDNA from approximately 460 ng of total RNA. Libraries for TCR beta were built through three nested multiplex PCR rounds, which together made up a slightly modified ARM-PCR procedure. With TRBV1-TRBV30 forward primers and a C-beta reverse primer, the first two PCR rounds were run for approximately 10 cycles each. TCRdb itself ran the multiplex PCR reads through MiXCR, one entry per CDR3 protein. The repertoire has roughly 20,000 distinct CDR3 sequences, around 79% of them found once; the top ten carry over 30%. From about 20-30 mg of unsorted bulk tissue, DNA and RNA were co-extracted together. The specimen was liver tumor tissue from sampling region 4. Described subset: tumor region T4, right-lateral pole. These receptors were taken from a woman younger than 45 with primary liver carcinoma and hepatitis B virus infection.

To note about this clonotype: At one boundary the junction diverges from the germline segment, which might be a read error. This sequence joins TRBV12-3 or TRBV12-4 and TRBJ2-1; a weak D match, TRBD1 (6 bases). The CDR3 is 14 amino acids. CDR3 residues: CASNTGTLSNERFF. The CDR3 coding sequence is TGTGCCAGCAATACCGGGACACTCTCCAATGAGCGGTTCTTC.

Remarks on this clonotype: The conserved final phenylalanine or tryptophan is absent from the CDR3, which likely points to a read error. The chain employs TRBV20-1 and TRBJ2-7; perhaps TRBD1 as D (6 bases). Germline assignment: CDR1 DFQATT and CDR2 SNEGSKA (reference sequence). This CDR3 comprises 15 residues. V lost 5 bases to trimming and J lost 2 bases, with 19 bases between them. Written as DNA, the CDR3 is TGCAGTGCTCAAAACCGGGACACGGGAACCTACGAGCAGTACTCC. Translation: CSAQNRDTGTYEQYS.

Worth noting for this clonotype: Since the CDR3 does not end with the conserved phenylalanine or tryptophan, this likely comes from a read error. Because the CDR3's place on the DNA is in doubt, the DNA is left out and the CDR3 is given as listed by TCRdb. J is TRBJ1-4 and V is TRBV4-2. Per germline, CDR1 LGHNA and CDR2 YNFKEQ. The length of the CDR3 is 12 amino acids, counting both ends. The CDR3 reads CASSHDREKLSS.

The rearrangement joins TRBV28 to TRBJ2-1; TRBD2 matches 9 bases. Germline V lookup: CDR1 MDHEN, CDR2 SYDVKM. The CDR3 is 14 residues long. The CDR3 spells CVSMGTSWDNEQFF. The CDR3 nucleotides are TGTGTCAGTATGGGGACTAGCTGGGACAATGAGCAGTTCTTC.

Turning to this clonotype: The junction and the germline gene differ at one end; a read error may be behind it. The genes are TRBV28 and TRBJ2-2; tentatively, D is TRBD2 (6 bases). Germline V lookup: CDR1 MDHEN, CDR2 SYDVKM. This CDR3 has 13 residues. The CDR3: CTSSLNGGGELFF. CDR3 nucleotide sequence: TGTACCAGCAGTTTGAACGGGGGCGGGGAGCTGTTTTTT.